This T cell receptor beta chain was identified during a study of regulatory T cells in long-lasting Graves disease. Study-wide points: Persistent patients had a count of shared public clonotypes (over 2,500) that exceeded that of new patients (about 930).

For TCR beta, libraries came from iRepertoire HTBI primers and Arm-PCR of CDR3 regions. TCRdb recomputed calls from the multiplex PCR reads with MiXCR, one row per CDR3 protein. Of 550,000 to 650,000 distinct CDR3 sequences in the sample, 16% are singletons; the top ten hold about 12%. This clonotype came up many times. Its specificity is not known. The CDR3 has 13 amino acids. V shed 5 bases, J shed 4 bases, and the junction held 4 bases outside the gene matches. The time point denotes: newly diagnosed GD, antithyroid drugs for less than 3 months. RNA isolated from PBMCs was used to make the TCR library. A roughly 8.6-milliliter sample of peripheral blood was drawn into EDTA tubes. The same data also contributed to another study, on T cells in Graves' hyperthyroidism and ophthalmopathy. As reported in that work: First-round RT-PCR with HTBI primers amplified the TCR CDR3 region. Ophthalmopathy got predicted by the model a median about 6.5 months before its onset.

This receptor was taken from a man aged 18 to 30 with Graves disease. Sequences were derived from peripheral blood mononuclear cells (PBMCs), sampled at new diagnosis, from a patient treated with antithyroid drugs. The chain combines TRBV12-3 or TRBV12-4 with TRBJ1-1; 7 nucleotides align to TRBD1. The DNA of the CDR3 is TGTGCCAGCAGTGACAGGGTTAGCACTGAAGCTTTCTTT. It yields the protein CASSDRVSTEAFF.